This T cell receptor (beta chain) was profiled in a study of cytomegalovirus exposure and HLA in healthy donors. Study observations and caveats: Cytomegalovirus-associated status was assigned to about 150 TCR beta chains.

PCR amplification relied on 60 Vbeta primers (plus 13 Jbeta primers). TCRdb's table, derived via immunoSEQ multiplex PCR, lists solely in-frame clones and lacks some. Its clone listing holds about 52,000 clones. Concerning this clone: What it recognizes is unknown.

Germline CDR1 SNHLY, CDR2 FYNNEI. After removal of 3 bases from V and 5 bases from J, the junction contained 8 bases not matched to a gene. This CDR3 comprises 15 residues. The clonotype comes from a woman aged 60-75 years in good health and CMV-seropositive. The sequenced material came from PBMCs. The chain carries TRBV2 and TRBJ2-5, with TRBD2 matching over 8 bases. The CDR3, as DNA: TGTGCCAGCAGTGAGGGCCTAGGCGGGGGGGAGACCCAGTACTTC. Protein product: CASSEGLGGGETQYF.